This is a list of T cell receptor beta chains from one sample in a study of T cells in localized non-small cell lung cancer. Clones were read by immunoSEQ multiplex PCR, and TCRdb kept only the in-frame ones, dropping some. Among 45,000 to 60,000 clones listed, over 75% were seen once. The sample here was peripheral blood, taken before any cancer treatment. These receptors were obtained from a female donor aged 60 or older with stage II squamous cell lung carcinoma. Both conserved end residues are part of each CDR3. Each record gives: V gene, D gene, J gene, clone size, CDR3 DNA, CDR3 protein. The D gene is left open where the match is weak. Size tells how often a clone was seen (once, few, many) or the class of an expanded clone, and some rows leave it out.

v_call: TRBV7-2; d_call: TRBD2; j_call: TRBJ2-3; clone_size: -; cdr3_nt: TGTGCCAGCAGCTTAGCGCTGACTAGCGGGGCCACAGATACGCAGTATTTT; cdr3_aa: CASSLALTSGATDTQYF
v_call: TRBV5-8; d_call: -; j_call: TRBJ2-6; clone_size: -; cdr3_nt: TGTGCCAGCAGCCTCGACACCCACTCTGGGGCCAACGTCCTGACTTTC; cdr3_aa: CASSLDTHSGANVLTF
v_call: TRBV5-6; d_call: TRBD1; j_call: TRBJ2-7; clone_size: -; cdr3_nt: TGTGCCAGCAGCTTGGACCCCTTCCGGGACAGGGCCTACGAGCAGTACTTC; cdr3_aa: CASSLDPFRDRAYEQYF
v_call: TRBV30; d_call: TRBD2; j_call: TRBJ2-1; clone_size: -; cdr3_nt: TGTGCCTGGAGTGCGGGACTAGCGGCAAATGAGCAGTTCTTC; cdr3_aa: CAWSAGLAANEQFF
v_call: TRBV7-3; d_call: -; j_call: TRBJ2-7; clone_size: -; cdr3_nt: TGTGCCAGCAGCCTTCCCGGCCCGTTTGCGGTAGAGCAGTACTTC; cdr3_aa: CASSLPGPFAVEQYF
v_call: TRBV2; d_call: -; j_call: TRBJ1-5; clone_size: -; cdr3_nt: TGTGCCAGCAGTTCGGGTTTAGTGGGCAATCAGCCCCAGCATTTT; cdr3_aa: CASSSGLVGNQPQHF
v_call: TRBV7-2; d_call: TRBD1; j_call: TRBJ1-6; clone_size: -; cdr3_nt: TGTGCCAGCAGCCCCCCTACAGGGGCAAACTCACCCCTCCACTTT; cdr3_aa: CASSPPTGANSPLHF
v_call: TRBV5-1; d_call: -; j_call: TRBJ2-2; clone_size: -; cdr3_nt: TGCGCCAGCAGCTTGACAGGGATTACCGGGGAGCTGTTTTTT; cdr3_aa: CASSLTGITGELFF
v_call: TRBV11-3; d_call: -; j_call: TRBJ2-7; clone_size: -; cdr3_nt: TGTGCCAGCAGCTTAGCGGGCAGCTACGAGCAGTACTTC; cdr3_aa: CASSLAGSYEQYF
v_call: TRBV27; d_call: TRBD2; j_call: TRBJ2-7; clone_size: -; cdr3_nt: TGTGCCAGCAGGGGACTAGCGGGGGCACGTTACTACGAGCAGTACTTC; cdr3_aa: CASRGLAGARYYEQYF
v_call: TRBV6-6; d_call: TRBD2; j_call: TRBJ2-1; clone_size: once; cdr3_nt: TGTGCCAGCAGTCCCCGGGGAAGCGGGGGGGCGAGAGAGCAGTTCTTC; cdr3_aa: CASSPRGSGGAREQFF
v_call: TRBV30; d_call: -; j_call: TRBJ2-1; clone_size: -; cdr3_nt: TGTGCCTGGAATACCGTCAATGAGCAGTTCTTC; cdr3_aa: CAWNTVNEQFF
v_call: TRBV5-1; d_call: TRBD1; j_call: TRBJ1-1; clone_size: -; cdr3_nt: TGCGCCAGCAGCTTGGCAGGGGGCAGTGAAGCTTTCTTT; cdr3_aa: CASSLAGGSEAFF
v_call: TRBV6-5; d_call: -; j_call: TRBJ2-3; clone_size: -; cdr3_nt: TGTGCCAGCAGTTCCCGCACAGATACGCAGTATTTT; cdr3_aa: CASSSRTDTQYF
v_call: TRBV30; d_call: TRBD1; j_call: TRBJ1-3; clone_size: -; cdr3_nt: TGTGCCTGGAGGGCCCTCTCACTCTTCGGACAGGGGGAAAACACCATATATTTT; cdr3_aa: CAWRALSLFGQGENTIYF
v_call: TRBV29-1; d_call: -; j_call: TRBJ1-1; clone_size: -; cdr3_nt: TGCAGCGTTAGCCGGGGGGAAACTGAAGCTTTCTTT; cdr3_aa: CSVSRGETEAFF
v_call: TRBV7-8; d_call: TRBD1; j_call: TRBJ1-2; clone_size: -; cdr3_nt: TGTGCCAGCAGCTTGTGGCATAGGACAGGTGACAACTATGGCTACACCTTC; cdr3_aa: CASSLWHRTGDNYGYTF
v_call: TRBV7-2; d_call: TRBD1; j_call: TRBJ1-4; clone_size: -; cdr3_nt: TGTGCCAGCAGCTTAGTCGTAGGACAGGACGGAAAACTGTTTTTT; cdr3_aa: CASSLVVGQDGKLFF
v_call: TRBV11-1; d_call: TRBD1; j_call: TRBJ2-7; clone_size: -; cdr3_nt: TGTGCCAGCAGCAAAAACAGGGGCAAGACCTACGAGCAGTACTTC; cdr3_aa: CASSKNRGKTYEQYF
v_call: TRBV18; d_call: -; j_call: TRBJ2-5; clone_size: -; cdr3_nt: TGTGCCAGCTCGCGCGGGCACCAAGAGACCCAGTACTTC; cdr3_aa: CASSRGHQETQYF
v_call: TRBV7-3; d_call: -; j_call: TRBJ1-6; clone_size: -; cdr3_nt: TGTGCCAGCAGCTTAACACCAGGGACGGGTTCACCCCTCCACTTT; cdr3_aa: CASSLTPGTGSPLHF
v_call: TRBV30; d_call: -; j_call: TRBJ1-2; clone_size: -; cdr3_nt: TGTGCCTGGAGTAAGGGACCGGCTGGCTACACCTTC; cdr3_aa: CAWSKGPAGYTF
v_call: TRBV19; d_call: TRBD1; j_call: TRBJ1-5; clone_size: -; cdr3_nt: TGTGCCAGTAGTGTCGGGACAGGGGTAGGAGGCAATCAGCCCCAGCATTTT; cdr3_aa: CASSVGTGVGGNQPQHF
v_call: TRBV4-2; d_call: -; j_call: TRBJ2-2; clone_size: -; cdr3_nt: TGTGCCAGCAGCCAAGTCCCGGGGAACACCGGGGAGCTGTTTTTT; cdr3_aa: CASSQVPGNTGELFF
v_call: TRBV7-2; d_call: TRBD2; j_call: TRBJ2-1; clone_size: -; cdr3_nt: TGTGCCAGCAGCTTACTAGCGGGGGGCTTCTACAATGAGCAGTTCTTC; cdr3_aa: CASSLLAGGFYNEQFF
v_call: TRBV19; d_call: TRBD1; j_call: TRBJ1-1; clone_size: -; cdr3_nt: TGTGCCAGTAGTGCACAGGGGACATCGAACACTGAAGCTTTCTTT; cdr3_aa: CASSAQGTSNTEAFF
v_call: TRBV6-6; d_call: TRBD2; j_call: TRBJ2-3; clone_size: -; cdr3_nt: TGTGCCAGCAGTCTTAGCGGGGGGGCCGATACGCAGTATTTT; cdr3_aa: CASSLSGGADTQYF
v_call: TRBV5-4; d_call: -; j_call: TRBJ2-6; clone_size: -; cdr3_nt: TGTGCCAGCACCTTAACCTCTGGGGCCAACGTCCTGACTTTC; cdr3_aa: CASTLTSGANVLTF